These T cell receptor beta chains were read from a single sample in a study of low-dose radiotherapy and immunotherapy resistance in tumors. TCRdb called the reads again in MiXCR, with one record for every CDR3 protein. The sample holds nearly 95,000 distinct CDR3 sequences; 9.4% are singletons and the top ten take around 0.93%. This specimen was PBMCs, taken before treatment. The receptors originated from a male donor with prostate cancer. Both conserved end residues are part of each CDR3. The D gene is left open where the match is weak. Clone size is not always given. Where it is, it says once, few, many or a class for expanded clones.

>many|TRBD2|TRBJ2-3|TRBV12-5
CASGSGLAGDADTQYF
TGTGCTAGTGGTTCGGGACTAGCGGGAGACGCAGATACGCAGTATTTT
>many|TRBD2|TRBJ2-7|TRBV7-2
CASSLGGSISYEQYF
TGTGCCAGCAGCTTGGGCGGGAGTATTTCCTACGAGCAGTACTTC
>many|NA|TRBJ2-3|TRBV27
CASSFPPRALDTQYF
TGTGCCAGCAGTTTCCCCCCCAGGGCCTTAGATACGCAGTATTTT
>many|NA|TRBJ2-6|TRBV7-2
CASSRQSSGANVLTF
TGTGCCAGCAGCAGACAGTCCTCTGGGGCCAACGTCCTGACTTTC
>many|TRBD1|TRBJ2-3|TRBV12-3/TRBV12-4
CASRGQISTDTQYF
TGTGCCAGCCGGGGACAGATTAGCACAGATACGCAGTATTTT
>many|NA|TRBJ2-7|TRBV29-1
CSVAASRGYEQYF
TGCAGCGTTGCAGCTTCCAGGGGCTACGAGCAGTACTTC
>many|TRBD2|TRBJ2-2|TRBV11-1
CASSLAGGPRTGELFF
TGTGCCAGCAGCCTAGCGGGAGGGCCTAGAACCGGGGAGCTGTTTTTT
>many|NA|TRBJ2-7|TRBV2
CASSELGGDIGEQYF
TGTGCCAGCAGTGAACTGGGGGGCGACATAGGCGAGCAGTACTTC
>NA|NA|TRBJ2-1|TRBV5-6
CASSLALALDEQFF
TGTGCCAGCAGCTTAGCCCTAGCGCTCGATGAGCAGTTCTTC
>many|TRBD2|TRBJ2-1|TRBV4-3
CASSQELSGSWNEQFF
TGCGCCAGCAGCCAAGAACTTAGCGGGAGTTGGAATGAGCAGTTCTTC
>many|TRBD1|TRBJ2-2|TRBV28
CASSSDTRTGLPGELFF
TGTGCCAGCAGTTCAGATACTCGGACAGGGCTTCCCGGGGAGCTGTTTTTT
>many|NA|TRBJ1-5|TRBV7-9
CASSRGGRSQPQHF
TGTGCCAGCAGCCGTGGGGGGAGATCACAGCCCCAGCATTTT
>many|TRBD2|TRBJ2-1|TRBV20-1
CSARDLAGGGDEQFF
TGCAGTGCTAGAGACCTGGCGGGAGGTGGCGATGAGCAGTTCTTC
>many|NA|TRBJ2-7|TRBV7-2
CASSPRATVYEQYF
TGTGCCAGCAGCCCTAGAGCGACAGTTTACGAGCAGTACTTC
>NA|NA|TRBJ2-7|TRBV5-6
CASSLAGEDEQYF
TGTGCCAGCAGCTTGGCCGGAGAGGACGAGCAGTACTTC
>many|NA|TRBJ2-1|TRBV20-1
CSALGASYNEQFF
TGCAGTGCGCTAGGGGCGTCCTACAATGAGCAGTTCTTC
>many|TRBD1|TRBJ1-6|TRBV7-8
CASSRGPGTERF
TGTGCCAGCAGCCGCGGCCCCGGGACAGAGCGCTTT
>many|TRBD2|TRBJ2-7|TRBV18
CASSPTGLAGTNEQYF
TGTGCCAGCTCTCCTACGGGACTAGCGGGAACAAACGAGCAGTACTTC
>many|NA|TRBJ1-3|TRBV30
CAIGTPGNTIYF
TGTGCCATTGGGACTCCTGGAAACACCATATATTTT
>many|NA|TRBJ2-3|TRBV6-5
CASSWLVDTDTQYF
TGTGCCAGCAGTTGGCTAGTAGACACAGATACGCAGTATTTT
>many|NA|TRBJ1-6|TRBV4-3
CASSGQGGGPLHF
TGCGCCAGCAGCGGGCAGGGAGGGGGACCCCTCCACTTT
>many|NA|TRBJ2-5|TRBV7-2
CASSLGSQGAQYF
TGTGCCAGCAGCTTAGGCAGTCAAGGGGCCCAGTACTTC
>many|NA|TRBJ1-1|TRBV6-2/TRBV6-3
CASRGLGEKTMNTEAFF
TGTGCCAGCAGGGGACTGGGGGAGAAGACGATGAACACTGAAGCTTTCTTT
>many|NA|TRBJ1-5|TRBV12-3/TRBV12-4
CASSLEGGSSNQPQHF
TGTGCCAGCAGTTTAGAGGGGGGAAGTAGCAATCAGCCCCAGCATTTT
>many|TRBD2|TRBJ2-1|TRBV5-1
CASSAGLAGDPSYNEQFF
TGCGCCAGCAGCGCCGGACTAGCGGGAGACCCGTCCTACAATGAGCAGTTCTTC
>many|NA|TRBJ2-7|TRBV7-8
CASSPRGTTYEQYF
TGTGCCAGCAGCCCCCGGGGTACCACCTACGAGCAGTACTTC
>many|TRBD1|TRBJ2-7|TRBV7-2
CASSPQPGGASYEQYF
TGTGCCAGCAGCCCGCAGCCAGGGGGCGCTTCCTACGAGCAGTACTTC
>many|NA|TRBJ2-6|TRBV6-2/TRBV6-3
CASSYSDSGANVLTF
TGTGCCAGCAGTTACTCGGACTCTGGGGCCAACGTCCTGACTTTC
>NA|TRBD2|TRBJ2-1|TRBV2
CAIGTSRNNNEQFF
TGTGCCATCGGGACTAGCAGGAACAACAATGAGCAGTTCTTC
>many|TRBD2|TRBJ2-1|TRBV4-1
CASSQATSGLYNEQFF
TGCGCCAGCAGCCAAGCGACTAGCGGCCTCTACAATGAGCAGTTCTTC
>many|NA|TRBJ2-3|TRBV7-2
CASSLFGGVRGDTQYF
TGTGCCAGCAGCTTGTTCGGGGGAGTGCGGGGAGATACGCAGTATTTT